This is a list of T cell receptor beta chains from one sample in a study of CD8 T cells in Susac syndrome. TCRdb ran MiXCR on the immunoSEQ multiplex PCR reads and lists one entry per CDR3 protein. This table holds around 170,000 distinct CDR3 sequences, approximately 95% found once. The sequenced sample was CD8+ T cells from PBMCs. Receptors originate from a human donor with Susac syndrome. Each CDR3 is given with its conserved first and last residue. The D gene is left open where the match is weak. Part of the rows lack a size; the others show once, few, many or a class for expanded clones.

j_call v_call d_call clone_size cdr3_aa cdr3_nt
TRBJ2-1 TRBV15 . . CATSRDSTDNEQFF TGTGCCACCAGCAGAGATAGCACCGACAATGAGCAGTTCTTC
TRBJ1-1 TRBV7-6 . . CASSLGGANTEAFF TGTGCCAGCAGCTTGGGCGGCGCCAACACTGAAGCTTTCTTT
TRBJ2-3 TRBV5-6 TRBD2 . CASSLTSGDITDTQYF TGTGCCAGCAGCCTGACTAGCGGAGATATCACAGATACGCAGTATTTT
TRBJ2-2 TRBV6-5 . . CASSYEGGRAGELFF TGTGCCAGCAGTTACGAGGGGGGGAGGGCCGGGGAGCTGTTTTTT
TRBJ2-1 TRBV19 . . CASSPQSLGARGYEQFF TGTGCCAGTAGTCCTCAGTCTCTGGGGGCGCGGGGTTATGAGCAGTTCTTC
TRBJ2-7 TRBV7-8 . . CASSLDGSSDSWGQYF TGTGCCAGCAGCTTAGACGGGTCGAGCGACAGTTGGGGGCAGTACTTC
TRBJ2-3 TRBV5-4 TRBD2 . CASSWVGWLAGLTDTQYF TGTGCCAGCAGTTGGGTGGGTTGGCTAGCGGGACTCACAGATACGCAGTATTTT
TRBJ1-1 TRBV12-3/TRBV12-4 TRBD1 . CASSSRTGEEAFF TGTGCCAGCAGTAGCCGGACAGGGGAGGAAGCTTTCTTT
TRBJ2-7 TRBV20-1 TRBD2 . CSPRTSGAYEQYF TGCAGCCCCAGGACTAGCGGAGCCTACGAGCAGTACTTC
TRBJ1-5 TRBV20-1 . once CSARQASYGDQPQHF TGCAGTGCTAGACAGGCGTCGTACGGTGATCAGCCCCAGCATTTT
TRBJ1-5 TRBV20-1 . . CSARDLGLINQPQHF TGCAGTGCTAGAGATCTAGGACTGATCAATCAGCCCCAGCATTTT
TRBJ2-5 TRBV28 . . CASTPRGFQETQYF TGTGCCAGCACTCCTAGAGGATTCCAAGAGACCCAGTACTTC
TRBJ2-7 TRBV6-5 . . CASSYLEGIEQYF TGTGCCAGCAGTTACCTCGAGGGGATCGAGCAGTACTTC
TRBJ2-7 TRBV20-1 . . CSARAQQGLRSEQYF TGCAGTGCTAGAGCGCAGCAGGGGTTACGCTCCGAGCAGTACTTC
TRBJ2-6 TRBV20-1 TRBD2 . CSAPLASGANVLTF TGCAGTGCCCCACTAGCGTCTGGGGCCAACGTCCTGACTTTC
TRBJ2-1 TRBV27 TRBD2 . CASGRLAGGYSDEQFF TGTGCCAGCGGCAGACTAGCGGGAGGGTACTCTGATGAGCAGTTCTTC
TRBJ1-4 TRBV30 . . CAWSTDGEEKLFF TGTGCCTGGTCAACGGATGGGGAGGAGAAACTGTTTTTT
TRBJ1-1 TRBV25-1 . . CASVVGEVDTEAFF TGTGCCAGCGTCGTAGGGGAGGTGGACACTGAAGCTTTCTTT
TRBJ1-1 TRBV20-1 . . CSARAGGVGTEAFF TGCAGTGCTAGAGCCGGAGGGGTTGGGACTGAAGCTTTCTTT
TRBJ2-1 TRBV3-1 . . CASSLPGVRNEQFF TGTGCCAGCAGCCTTCCGGGAGTAAGGAATGAGCAGTTCTTC
TRBJ2-5 TRBV3-1 . . CASSQDSGSTETQYF TGTGCCAGCAGCCAAGATAGTGGGAGCACAGAGACCCAGTACTTC
TRBJ2-1 TRBV12-3/TRBV12-4 . . CASSSGISSYNEQFF TGTGCCAGCAGTTCCGGGATTAGCTCCTACAATGAGCAGTTCTTC
TRBJ2-1 TRBV28 . . CASSLSLSSYNEQFF TGTGCCAGCAGCCTTAGCCTTAGCTCCTACAATGAGCAGTTCTTC
TRBJ2-1 TRBV5-1 . . CASSLEGTPNNEQFF TGCGCCAGCAGCTTGGAGGGGACTCCTAACAATGAGCAGTTCTTC
TRBJ2-6 TRBV18 TRBD1 . CASSPRTGGHVLTF TGTGCCAGCTCACCACGGACAGGGGGCCACGTCCTGACTTTC
TRBJ1-2 TRBV27 TRBD1 . CASSLSLQGVGNYGYTF TGTGCCAGCAGTTTATCACTACAGGGGGTCGGCAACTATGGCTACACCTTC
TRBJ2-5 TRBV9 . . CASSVDGGLETQYF TGTGCCAGCAGCGTAGATGGGGGGTTAGAGACCCAGTACTTC
TRBJ2-1 TRBV4-2 TRBD2 . CASSQLLVAGGGEQFF TGTGCCAGCAGCCAACTACTGGTAGCGGGAGGGGGGGAGCAGTTCTTC
TRBJ2-7 TRBV30 . . CAWSVVSGGYEQYF TGTGCCTGGAGTGTAGTATCTGGTGGTTACGAGCAGTACTTC
TRBJ1-1 TRBV7-8 . . CASVEAMNTEAFF TGTGCCAGTGTTGAGGCTATGAACACTGAAGCTTTCTTT
TRBJ2-7 TRBV5-4 TRBD1 . CAILSSGQQEQYF TGTGCCATCCTGTCGTCGGGACAGCAGGAGCAGTACTTC
TRBJ2-7 TRBV7-9 . . CASSLISQNYEQYF TGTGCCAGCAGCTTAATCTCGCAGAATTACGAGCAGTACTTC
TRBJ1-1 TRBV11-2 . . CASSQTGVNTEAFF TGTGCCAGCAGTCAGACGGGGGTGAACACTGAAGCTTTCTTT
TRBJ1-2 TRBV29-1 . . CSVAGLRGYTF TGCAGCGTGGCAGGGCTTCGTGGCTACACCTTC
TRBJ2-1 TRBV20-1 TRBD2 . CSARGTSGSLQFF TGCAGTGCTAGAGGGACTAGCGGGAGTCTGCAGTTCTTC
TRBJ1-2 TRBV7-2 TRBD1 . CASSPSGTGANYGYTF TGTGCCAGCAGCCCAAGCGGGACAGGCGCTAACTATGGCTACACCTTC
TRBJ2-1 TRBV6-6 . . CASSSQPGSYNEQFF TGTGCCAGCAGTTCCCAACCGGGGAGTTACAATGAGCAGTTCTTC
TRBJ2-2 TRBV12-5 . . CASGLVLGGHTGELFF TGTGCTAGTGGTTTAGTCCTAGGGGGACACACCGGGGAGCTGTTTTTT
TRBJ1-2 TRBV6-1 TRBD1 . CASSETGTGGIYGYTF TGTGCCAGCAGTGAAACCGGGACAGGGGGCATCTATGGCTACACCTTC
TRBJ2-3 TRBV7-8 TRBD2 . CASSLNGGSRDTQYF TGTGCCAGCAGCTTAAACGGGGGGAGCCGCGATACGCAGTATTTT
TRBJ2-2 TRBV20-1 . . CSAQKLQNTGELFF TGCAGTGCCCAAAAGCTCCAGAACACCGGGGAGCTGTTTTTT